The clone carrying this TCR beta chain was seen many times. Its target is unknown. Unique molecular identifiers were built into the TCRbeta library. TCRdb called the PCR reads again in MiXCR, with one record for every CDR3 protein. The sample records a few hundred thousand distinct CDR3 sequences, roughly 13% being singletons. This sample is drawn from a study of T-cell reconstitution after alpha-beta-depleted transplantation in children. Study outcomes and limitations: Surviving recipient T cells and thymic progenitors produced the high day-60 TCRbeta diversity seen in some patients. T-cell counts and diversity at one year following transplant were attributed mainly to newly produced T cells.

V dropped 5 bases and J dropped 5; count of bases not matched to a gene: 11. Per the germline V gene, CDR1 is SQVTM and CDR2 is ANQGSEA. The CDR3 has 15 residues. This receptor was obtained from a male patient under 18 who had a stem cell transplant for acute myeloid leukemia, so the T cells may come from the graft donor. Here the sequenced sample was PBMCs, mostly from graft donor cells, taken 360 days after TCRalphabeta/CD19-depleted stem cell transplant. The chain employs TRBV29-1 and TRBJ2-3; 9 bases are a match to TRBD2. CDR3 sequence (DNA): TGCAGCGTTCCCCGAGCGGGAGGAGGGCGAGATACGCAGTATTTT. Translating it yields CSVPRAGGGRDTQYF.